This T cell receptor beta chain was captured in a study of blood T cell repertoires in COVID-19. This table comes from immunoSEQ multiplex PCR, and its TCRdb copy is limited to in-frame clones, with some not included. This table holds under 150,000 clones, approximately 80% found once. This CDR3 contains 17 residues. With 0 bases removed from V and 7 bases from J, the gap between germline ends came to 19 bases. CDR1 SGHNT and CDR2 YENEEA come from the germline V gene. Material for sequencing was peripheral blood. This sequence originates from a woman between 50 and 59 years old with acute or convalescent COVID-19. The chain carries TRBV11-3 and TRBJ1-5, with D perhaps matching TRBD1 (6 bases). CDR3 DNA: TGTGCCAGCAGCTTAGAAACGGACAGCTGCGGGGGGCAGCCCCAGCATTTT. This gives the protein CASSLETDSCGGQPQHF.